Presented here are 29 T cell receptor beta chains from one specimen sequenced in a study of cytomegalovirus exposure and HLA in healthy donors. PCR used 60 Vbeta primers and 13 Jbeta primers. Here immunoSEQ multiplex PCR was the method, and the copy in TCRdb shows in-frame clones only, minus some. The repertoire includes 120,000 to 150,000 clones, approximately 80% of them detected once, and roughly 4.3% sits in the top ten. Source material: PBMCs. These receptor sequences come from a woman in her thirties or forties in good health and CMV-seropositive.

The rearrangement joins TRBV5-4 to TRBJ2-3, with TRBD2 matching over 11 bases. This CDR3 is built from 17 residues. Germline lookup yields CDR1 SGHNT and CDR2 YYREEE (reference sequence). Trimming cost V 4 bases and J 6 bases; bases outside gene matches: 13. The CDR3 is CASSPGKIAGGPDTQYF. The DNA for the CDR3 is TGTGCCAGCAGCCCTGGGAAAATAGCGGGGGGGCCCGATACGCAGTATTTT.

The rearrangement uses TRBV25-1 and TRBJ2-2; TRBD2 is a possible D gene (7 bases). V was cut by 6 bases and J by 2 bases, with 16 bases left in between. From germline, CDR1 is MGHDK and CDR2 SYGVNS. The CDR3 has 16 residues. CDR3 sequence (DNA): TGTGCCAGCAGGGGGCAGGGGAGGGTCAACACCGGGGAGCTGTTTTTT. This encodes CASRGQGRVNTGELFF.

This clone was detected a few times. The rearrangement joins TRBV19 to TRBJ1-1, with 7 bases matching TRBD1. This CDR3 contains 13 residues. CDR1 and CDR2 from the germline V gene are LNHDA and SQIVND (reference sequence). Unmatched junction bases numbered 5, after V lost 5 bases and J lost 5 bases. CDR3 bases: TGTGCCAGTAGTGACAGGGTGGGAACTGAAGCTTTCTTT. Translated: CASSDRVGTEAFF.

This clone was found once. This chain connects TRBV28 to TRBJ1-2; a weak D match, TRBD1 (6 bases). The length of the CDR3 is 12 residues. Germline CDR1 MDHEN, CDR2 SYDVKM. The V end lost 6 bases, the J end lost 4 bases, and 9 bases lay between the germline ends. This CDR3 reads CASRIQGYGYTF. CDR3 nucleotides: TGTGCCAGCAGGATACAGGGCTATGGCTACACCTTC.

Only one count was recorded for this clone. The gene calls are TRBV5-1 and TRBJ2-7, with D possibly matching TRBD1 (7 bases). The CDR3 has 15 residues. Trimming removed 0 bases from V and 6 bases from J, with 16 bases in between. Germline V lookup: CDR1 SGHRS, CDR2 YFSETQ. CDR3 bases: TGCGCCAGCAGCTTGGTGGTACAGGGGACTGGCGAGCAGTACTTC. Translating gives CASSLVVQGTGEQYF.

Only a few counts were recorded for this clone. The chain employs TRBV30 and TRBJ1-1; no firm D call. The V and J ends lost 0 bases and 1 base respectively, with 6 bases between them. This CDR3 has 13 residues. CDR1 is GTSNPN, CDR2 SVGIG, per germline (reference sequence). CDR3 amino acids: CAWSVAENTEAFF. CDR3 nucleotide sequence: TGTGCCTGGAGTGTAGCGGAGAACACTGAAGCTTTCTTT.

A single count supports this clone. CDR3 residues: CASSPGTGTAEAFF. DNA of the CDR3: TGTGCCAGCAGTCCCGGGACAGGGACCGCTGAAGCTTTCTTT. The gene calls are TRBV6-5 and TRBJ1-1, with 9 bases fitting TRBD1. V was pared by 5 bases and J by 6 bases, with 7 bases of the junction left unmatched. The length of the CDR3 is 14 residues. CDR1 and CDR2 (germline): MNHEY, SVGAGI.

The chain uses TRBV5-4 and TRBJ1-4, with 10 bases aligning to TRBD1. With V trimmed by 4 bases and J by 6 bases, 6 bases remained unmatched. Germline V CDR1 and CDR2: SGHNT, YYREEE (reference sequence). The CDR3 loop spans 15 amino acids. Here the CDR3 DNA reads TGTGCCAGCAGCGCCCGGACAGGGGGGGATGAAAAACTGTTTTTT. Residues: CASSARTGGDEKLFF.

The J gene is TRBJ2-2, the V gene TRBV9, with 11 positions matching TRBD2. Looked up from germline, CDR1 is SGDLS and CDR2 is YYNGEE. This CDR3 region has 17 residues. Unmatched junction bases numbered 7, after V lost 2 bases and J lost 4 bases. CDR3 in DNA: TGTGCCAGCAGCGTGAGTGGTAGCGGGGGGGTCACCGGGGAGCTGTTTTTT. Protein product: CASSVSGSGGVTGELFF.

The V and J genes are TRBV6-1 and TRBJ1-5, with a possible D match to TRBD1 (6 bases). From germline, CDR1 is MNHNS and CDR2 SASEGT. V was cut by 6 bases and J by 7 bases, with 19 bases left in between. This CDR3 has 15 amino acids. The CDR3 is CASSETLSGVQPQHF. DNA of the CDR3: TGTGCCAGCAGCGAAACGCTCTCAGGGGTCCAGCCCCAGCATTTT.

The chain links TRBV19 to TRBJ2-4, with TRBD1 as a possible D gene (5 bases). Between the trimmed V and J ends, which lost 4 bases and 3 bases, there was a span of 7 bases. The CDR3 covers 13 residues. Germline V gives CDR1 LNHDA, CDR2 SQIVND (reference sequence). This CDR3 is CASSSRDKNIQYF. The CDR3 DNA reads TGTGCCAGTAGTAGCAGGGACAAAAACATTCAGTACTTC.

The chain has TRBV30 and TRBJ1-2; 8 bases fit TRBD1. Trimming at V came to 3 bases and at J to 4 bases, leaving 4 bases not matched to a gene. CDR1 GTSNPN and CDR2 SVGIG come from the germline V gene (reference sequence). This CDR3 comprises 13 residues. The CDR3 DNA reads TGTGCCTGGAGCGAAGACAGGGGCTATGGCTACACCTTC. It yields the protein CAWSEDRGYGYTF.

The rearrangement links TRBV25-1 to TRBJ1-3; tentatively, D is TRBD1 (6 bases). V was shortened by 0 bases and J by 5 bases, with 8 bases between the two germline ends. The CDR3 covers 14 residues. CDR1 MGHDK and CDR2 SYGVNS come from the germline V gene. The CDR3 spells CASSEYTGRNTIYF. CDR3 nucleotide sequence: TGTGCCAGCAGTGAATACACAGGGAGAAACACCATATATTTT.

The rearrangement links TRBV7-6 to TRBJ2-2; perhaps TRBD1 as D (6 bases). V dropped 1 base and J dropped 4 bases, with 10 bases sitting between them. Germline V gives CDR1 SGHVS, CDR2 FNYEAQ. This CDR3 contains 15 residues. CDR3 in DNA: TGTGCCAGCAGCTTAGGGACAGCCCCCACCGGGGAGCTGTTTTTT. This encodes CASSLGTAPTGELFF.

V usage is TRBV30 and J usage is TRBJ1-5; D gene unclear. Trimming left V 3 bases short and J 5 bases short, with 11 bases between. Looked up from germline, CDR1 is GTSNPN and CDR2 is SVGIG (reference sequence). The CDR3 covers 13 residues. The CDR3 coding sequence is TGTGCCTGGAGGATGGGAGCGGATCAGCCCCAGCATTTT. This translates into CAWRMGADQPQHF.

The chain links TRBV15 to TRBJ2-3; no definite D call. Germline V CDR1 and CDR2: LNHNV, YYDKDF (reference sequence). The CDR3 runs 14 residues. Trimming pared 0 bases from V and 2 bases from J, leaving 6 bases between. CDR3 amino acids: CATSREQSTDTQYF. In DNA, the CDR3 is TGTGCCACCAGCAGAGAACAGTCCACAGATACGCAGTATTTT.

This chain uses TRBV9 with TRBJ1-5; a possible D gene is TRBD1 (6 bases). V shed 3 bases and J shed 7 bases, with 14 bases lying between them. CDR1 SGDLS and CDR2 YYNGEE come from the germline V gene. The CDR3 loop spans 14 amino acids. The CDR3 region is CASSAGGAGQPQHF. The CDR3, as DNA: TGTGCCAGCAGCGCTGGGGGGGCAGGGCAGCCCCAGCATTTT.

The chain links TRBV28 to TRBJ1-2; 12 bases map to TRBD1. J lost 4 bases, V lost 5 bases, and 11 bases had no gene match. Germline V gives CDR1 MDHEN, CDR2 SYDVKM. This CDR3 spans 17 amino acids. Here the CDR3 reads CASSTRDRGRLGYGYTF. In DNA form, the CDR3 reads TGTGCCAGCAGTACCCGGGACAGGGGGCGCCTGGGCTATGGCTACACCTTC.

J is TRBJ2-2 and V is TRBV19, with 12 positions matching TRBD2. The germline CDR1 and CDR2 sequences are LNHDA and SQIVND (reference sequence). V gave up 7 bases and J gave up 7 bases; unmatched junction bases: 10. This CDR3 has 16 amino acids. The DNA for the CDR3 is TGTGCCAGTAAGTGGACTAGCGGGACGTTGAGCGGGGAGCTGTTTTTT. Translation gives CASKWTSGTLSGELFF.

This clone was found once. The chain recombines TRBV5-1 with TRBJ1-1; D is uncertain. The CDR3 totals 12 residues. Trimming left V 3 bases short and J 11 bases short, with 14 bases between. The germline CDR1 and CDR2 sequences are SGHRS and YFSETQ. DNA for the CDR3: TGCGCCAGCAGCTATGAGAGTGCGGAGGCTTTCTTT. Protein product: CASSYESAEAFF.

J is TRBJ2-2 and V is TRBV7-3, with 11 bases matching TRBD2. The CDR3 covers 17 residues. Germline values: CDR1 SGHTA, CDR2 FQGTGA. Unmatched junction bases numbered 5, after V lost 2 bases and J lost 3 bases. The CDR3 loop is CASSLGPSGGYTGELFF. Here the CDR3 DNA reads TGTGCCAGCAGCTTAGGACCTAGCGGGGGGTACACCGGGGAGCTGTTTTTT.

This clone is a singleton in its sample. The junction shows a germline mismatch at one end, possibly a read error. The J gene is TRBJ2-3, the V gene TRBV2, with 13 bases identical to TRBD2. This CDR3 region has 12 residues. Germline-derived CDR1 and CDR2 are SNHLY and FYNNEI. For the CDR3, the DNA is TGTGCCAGCAGTCCCCGGACTAGCGGGGGACTTTTT. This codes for CASSPRTSGGLF.

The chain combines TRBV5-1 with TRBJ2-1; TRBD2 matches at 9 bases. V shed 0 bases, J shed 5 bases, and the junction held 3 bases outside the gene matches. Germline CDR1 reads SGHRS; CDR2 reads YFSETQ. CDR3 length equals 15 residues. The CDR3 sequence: CASSLALAGHNEQFF. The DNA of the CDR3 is TGCGCCAGCAGCTTGGCCCTAGCGGGACACAATGAGCAGTTCTTC.

Here the CDR3 DNA reads TGTGCCAGCAGCTTAGGTACAGGGGGTGAAGAGACCCAGTACTTC. Translated: CASSLGTGGEETQYF. This chain joins TRBV7-6 and TRBJ2-5, with TRBD1 matching 8 bases. V lost 1 base and J lost 3; bases outside the gene matches: 4. The germline V gene encodes CDR1 SGHVS and CDR2 FNYEAQ. The CDR3 loop spans 15 amino acids.

CDR3 protein: CASTPGAANYGYTF. The CDR3 coding sequence is TGCGCCAGCACGCCGGGTGCTGCTAACTATGGCTACACCTTC. The V gene is TRBV5-1, the J gene TRBJ1-2; no reliable D call. Trimming cost V 6 bases and J 0 bases, with 12 bases left between them. This CDR3 region has 14 residues. Per germline, CDR1 SGHRS and CDR2 YFSETQ.

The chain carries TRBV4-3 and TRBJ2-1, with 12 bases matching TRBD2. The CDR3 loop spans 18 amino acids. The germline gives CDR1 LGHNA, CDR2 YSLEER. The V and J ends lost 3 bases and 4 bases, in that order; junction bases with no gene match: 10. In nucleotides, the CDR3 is TGCGCCAGCAGCCATACGACTAGCGGGGGCGCTCCATACAATGAGCAGTTCTTC. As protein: CASSHTTSGGAPYNEQFF.

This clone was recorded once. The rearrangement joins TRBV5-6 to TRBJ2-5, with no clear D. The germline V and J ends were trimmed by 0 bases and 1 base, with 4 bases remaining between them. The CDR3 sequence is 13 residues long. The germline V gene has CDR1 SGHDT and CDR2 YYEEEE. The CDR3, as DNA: TGTGCCAGCAGCTTGGGCAGCCAAGAGACCCAGTACTTC. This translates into CASSLGSQETQYF.

The CDR3 is CASSLADRGPYGYTF. The CDR3 region has the DNA TGTGCCAGCAGCTTGGCCGACAGGGGCCCCTATGGCTACACCTTC. The chain joins TRBV5-6 to TRBJ1-2, with 8 bases matching TRBD1. With 0 bases clipped from V and 4 bases from J, the junction kept 5 bases outside the gene matches. Germline V lookup: CDR1 SGHDT, CDR2 YYEEEE. There are 15 residues in the CDR3.

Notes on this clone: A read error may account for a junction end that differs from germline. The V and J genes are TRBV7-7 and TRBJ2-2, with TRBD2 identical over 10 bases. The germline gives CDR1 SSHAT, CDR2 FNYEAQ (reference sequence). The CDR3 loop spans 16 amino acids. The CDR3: CASSLLAGGTPGELFF. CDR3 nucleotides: TGTGCTAGCAGCCTATTAGCGGGGGGAACTCCCGGGGAGCTGTTTTTT.